A selection of T cell receptor beta chains follows, all from one sample in a study of beta chain features in type 1 diabetes. Libraries were prepared by immunoSEQ multiplex PCR; TCRdb keeps only in-frame clonotypes and omits some of them. The table has some 370,000 clones, over 9% seen once. Material: central memory CD4+ T cells from blood. The receptor source for this set is a man younger than 40 with type 1 diabetes. Both conserved end residues are part of each CDR3. The order of the fields is CDR3 DNA, CDR3 protein, D gene, J gene, V gene, clone size. The D gene is left open where the match is weak. Rows may omit the clone size; those that give it use once, few, many or a size class.

cdr3_nt: TGTGCCAGCAGCCCCCAAGGGGAGTCCCCCGAGCAGTACTTC
cdr3_aa: CASSPQGESPEQYF
d_call: NA
j_call: TRBJ2-7
v_call: TRBV7-6
clone_size: few

cdr3_nt: TGTGCCAGCAGCGAGCGAGGGACGGCAGAGACCCAGTACTTC
cdr3_aa: CASSERGTAETQYF
d_call: NA
j_call: TRBJ2-5
v_call: TRBV9
clone_size: few

cdr3_nt: TGCGCCAGCAGCCACCTAAAGGACGTCTATAACGAGCAGTACTTC
cdr3_aa: CASSHLKDVYNEQYF
d_call: NA
j_call: TRBJ2-7
v_call: TRBV4-1
clone_size: few

cdr3_nt: TGTGCCAGCAGTGCCCCCCTGGGGACAGGCTCTGGAAACACCATATATTTT
cdr3_aa: CASSAPLGTGSGNTIYF
d_call: TRBD1
j_call: TRBJ1-3
v_call: TRBV28
clone_size: many

cdr3_nt: TGTGCCAGCAGTGATATATCTCCCCAGTACTTC
cdr3_aa: CASSDISPQYF
d_call: NA
j_call: TRBJ2-7
v_call: TRBV2
clone_size: few

cdr3_nt: TGTGCCATCAGGGCCCTGAACTATGGCTACACCTTC
cdr3_aa: CAIRALNYGYTF
d_call: NA
j_call: TRBJ1-2
v_call: TRBV28
clone_size: few

cdr3_nt: TGCGCCAGCAGCTTGGCCCTCCCGAGCGAGCAGTACTTC
cdr3_aa: CASSLALPSEQYF
d_call: NA
j_call: TRBJ2-7
v_call: TRBV5-1
clone_size: few

cdr3_nt: TGCGCCAGCAGCTCGGACGGATACTCCTACGAGCAGTACTTC
cdr3_aa: CASSSDGYSYEQYF
d_call: NA
j_call: TRBJ2-7
v_call: TRBV5-1
clone_size: many

cdr3_nt: TGTGCCAGCACCCACGGGGGGACGAACACTGAAGCTTTCTTT
cdr3_aa: CASTHGGTNTEAFF
d_call: NA
j_call: TRBJ1-1
v_call: TRBV28
clone_size: many

cdr3_nt: TGTGCCAGCAGTTACCAGCGGGGTGAGACCCAGTACTTC
cdr3_aa: CASSYQRGETQYF
d_call: TRBD2
j_call: TRBJ2-5
v_call: TRBV6-5
clone_size: few

cdr3_nt: TGTGCCAGCAGCCTTATCCGACTAGCGGGAGCCAACGAGCAGTACTTC
cdr3_aa: CASSLIRLAGANEQYF
d_call: TRBD2
j_call: TRBJ2-7
v_call: TRBV14
clone_size: many

cdr3_nt: TGTGCCAGCAGTTCATACAGGGAACGGCAAGAGACCCAGTACTTC
cdr3_aa: CASSSYRERQETQYF
d_call: NA
j_call: TRBJ2-5
v_call: TRBV27
clone_size: many

cdr3_nt: TGTGCCAGCAGCCAAGATCACCTTAAATCAGAGACCCAGTACTTC
cdr3_aa: CASSQDHLKSETQYF
d_call: NA
j_call: TRBJ2-5
v_call: TRBV4-2
clone_size: few

cdr3_nt: TGTGCCAGCAGCGTAAGGGGAGGGGAGACCCAGTACTTC
cdr3_aa: CASSVRGGETQYF
d_call: TRBD2
j_call: TRBJ2-5
v_call: TRBV9
clone_size: few

cdr3_nt: TGCGCCAGCAGCTTGGACCCTGGCTACGAGCAGTACTTC
cdr3_aa: CASSLDPGYEQYF
d_call: NA
j_call: TRBJ2-7
v_call: TRBV5-1
clone_size: NA

cdr3_nt: TGTGCCAGCAGCTTGGACCAGCGGAGCTACGAGCAGTACTTC
cdr3_aa: CASSLDQRSYEQYF
d_call: NA
j_call: TRBJ2-7
v_call: TRBV5-4
clone_size: few

cdr3_nt: TGTGCCAGCAGATCGAGGAGTGAGGGCACAGATACGCAGTATTTT
cdr3_aa: CASRSRSEGTDTQYF
d_call: NA
j_call: TRBJ2-3
v_call: TRBV28
clone_size: few

cdr3_nt: TGTGCCAGCTCACCAGGGAGGGGGCGCGAGGATGAGCAGTTCTTC
cdr3_aa: CASSPGRGREDEQFF
d_call: NA
j_call: TRBJ2-1
v_call: TRBV18
clone_size: few

cdr3_nt: TGTGCCAGCAGACAGGGTTCCTCCGGCACTGAAGCTTTCTTT
cdr3_aa: CASRQGSSGTEAFF
d_call: NA
j_call: TRBJ1-1
v_call: TRBV7-2
clone_size: few

cdr3_nt: TGTGCCATCAGTGGTCGGGACAAGGACTACGAGCAGTACTTC
cdr3_aa: CAISGRDKDYEQYF
d_call: NA
j_call: TRBJ2-7
v_call: TRBV10-3
clone_size: many

cdr3_nt: TGTGCCAGCAGTTTAGGGTCCCGGCAAGAGACCCAGTACTTC
cdr3_aa: CASSLGSRQETQYF
d_call: NA
j_call: TRBJ2-5
v_call: TRBV27
clone_size: few

cdr3_nt: TGTGCCAGCAGTGCCCCCCGGGGCGAGGAGACCCAGTACTTC
cdr3_aa: CASSAPRGEETQYF
d_call: NA
j_call: TRBJ2-5
v_call: TRBV6-1
clone_size: NA

cdr3_nt: TGTGCCAGCAGCCAACTTGAACAGGGTGCGGGGGAGCTGTTTTTT
cdr3_aa: CASSQLEQGAGELFF
d_call: NA
j_call: TRBJ2-2
v_call: TRBV7-6
clone_size: NA

cdr3_nt: TGCGCCAGCAGCTTGGCCTTGGGGACCAACAATGAAAAACTGTTTTTT
cdr3_aa: CASSLALGTNNEKLFF
d_call: NA
j_call: TRBJ1-4
v_call: TRBV5-1
clone_size: NA

cdr3_nt: TGCAGTGCTCGGGATCAAATGAGCTACACCTTC
cdr3_aa: CSARDQMSYTF
d_call: NA
j_call: TRBJ1-2
v_call: TRBV20-1
clone_size: few

cdr3_nt: TGTGCCAGCTCACCCGACCAGAACACTGAAGCTTTCTTT
cdr3_aa: CASSPDQNTEAFF
d_call: NA
j_call: TRBJ1-1
v_call: TRBV18
clone_size: few

cdr3_nt: TGTGCCTGGACCGGGACTAGCGTTTACAATGAGCAGTTCTTC
cdr3_aa: CAWTGTSVYNEQFF
d_call: TRBD2
j_call: TRBJ2-1
v_call: TRBV30
clone_size: NA

cdr3_nt: TGTGCCACCAGCAGACGGGACAGGGGTCGAGGGGCGAACACCGGGGAGCTGTTTTTT
cdr3_aa: CATSRRDRGRGANTGELFF
d_call: TRBD1
j_call: TRBJ2-2
v_call: TRBV15
clone_size: few

cdr3_nt: TGTGCCAGCAGCTCTGTAGCCAAAAACATTCAGTACTTC
cdr3_aa: CASSSVAKNIQYF
d_call: NA
j_call: TRBJ2-4
v_call: TRBV7-2
clone_size: many

cdr3_nt: TGTGCCTGGAGCTCGACCTACGAGCAGTACTTC
cdr3_aa: CAWSSTYEQYF
d_call: NA
j_call: TRBJ2-7
v_call: TRBV30
clone_size: few

cdr3_nt: TGTGCCAGCCGCAAACTGGACAAGACCATCGAGCAGTACTTC
cdr3_aa: CASRKLDKTIEQYF
d_call: NA
j_call: TRBJ2-7
v_call: TRBV6-5
clone_size: NA

cdr3_nt: TGTGCCAGCACAACGGGACAGGGTAGGAATACGCAGTATTTT
cdr3_aa: CASTTGQGRNTQYF
d_call: TRBD1
j_call: TRBJ2-3
v_call: TRBV7-3
clone_size: NA

cdr3_nt: TGTGCCAGCCGCTCAAGCAGGGAAGCTGAAGCTTTCTTT
cdr3_aa: CASRSSREAEAFF
d_call: NA
j_call: TRBJ1-1
v_call: TRBV2
clone_size: many

cdr3_nt: TGTGCCTGGAGCAGATGGACAGAACAAGCTTTCTTT
cdr3_aa: CAWSRWTEQAFF
d_call: NA
j_call: TRBJ1-1
v_call: TRBV30
clone_size: few

cdr3_nt: TGTGCCAGCAGCTTGGCGGTTGAAGCTTTCTTT
cdr3_aa: CASSLAVEAFF
d_call: NA
j_call: TRBJ1-1
v_call: TRBV5-6
clone_size: few

cdr3_nt: TGTGCCAGCAGTGGCGGGACTGCGTATGGCTACACCTTC
cdr3_aa: CASSGGTAYGYTF
d_call: NA
j_call: TRBJ1-2
v_call: TRBV28
clone_size: NA

cdr3_nt: TGCGCCAGCATTCCGGGAGGGATTAACACCGGGGAGCTGTTTTTT
cdr3_aa: CASIPGGINTGELFF
d_call: TRBD2
j_call: TRBJ2-2
v_call: TRBV10-2
clone_size: few

cdr3_nt: TGTGCCACCAGGCCCCCCGGGGCAGGGGGCTATCAGCCCCAGCATTTT
cdr3_aa: CATRPPGAGGYQPQHF
d_call: TRBD1
j_call: TRBJ1-5
v_call: TRBV15
clone_size: NA

cdr3_nt: TGTGCCATCAGTGGCCGAGAAGGGGGCAGCTATGGCTACACCTTC
cdr3_aa: CAISGREGGSYGYTF
d_call: TRBD1
j_call: TRBJ1-2
v_call: TRBV10-3
clone_size: few

cdr3_nt: TGTGCCAGCAGCTCCACAGGCAATGAGCAGTTCTTC
cdr3_aa: CASSSTGNEQFF
d_call: NA
j_call: TRBJ2-1
v_call: TRBV7-9
clone_size: few

cdr3_nt: TGTGCCAGCAGAATCAACAATGAGCAGTTCTTC
cdr3_aa: CASRINNEQFF
d_call: NA
j_call: TRBJ2-1
v_call: TRBV27
clone_size: many

cdr3_nt: TGTGCCAGCCTCGGAGCGGGGAGCGGTAGGGGTGAGCAGTTCTTC
cdr3_aa: CASLGAGSGRGEQFF
d_call: TRBD2
j_call: TRBJ2-1
v_call: TRBV7-2
clone_size: many

cdr3_nt: TGTGCCAGCAGTCCCCCTATCCATCAGCCCCAGCATTTT
cdr3_aa: CASSPPIHQPQHF
d_call: NA
j_call: TRBJ1-5
v_call: TRBV6-5
clone_size: few

cdr3_nt: TGCGCCAGCAGCCCGGACTTTTCCGCCTATCACAATGAGCAGTTCTTC
cdr3_aa: CASSPDFSAYHNEQFF
d_call: NA
j_call: TRBJ2-1
v_call: TRBV5-1
clone_size: NA

cdr3_nt: TGTGCCAGCAGCCCGAGTAGTAGCGGCACAGATACGCAGTATTTT
cdr3_aa: CASSPSSSGTDTQYF
d_call: NA
j_call: TRBJ2-3
v_call: TRBV9
clone_size: NA